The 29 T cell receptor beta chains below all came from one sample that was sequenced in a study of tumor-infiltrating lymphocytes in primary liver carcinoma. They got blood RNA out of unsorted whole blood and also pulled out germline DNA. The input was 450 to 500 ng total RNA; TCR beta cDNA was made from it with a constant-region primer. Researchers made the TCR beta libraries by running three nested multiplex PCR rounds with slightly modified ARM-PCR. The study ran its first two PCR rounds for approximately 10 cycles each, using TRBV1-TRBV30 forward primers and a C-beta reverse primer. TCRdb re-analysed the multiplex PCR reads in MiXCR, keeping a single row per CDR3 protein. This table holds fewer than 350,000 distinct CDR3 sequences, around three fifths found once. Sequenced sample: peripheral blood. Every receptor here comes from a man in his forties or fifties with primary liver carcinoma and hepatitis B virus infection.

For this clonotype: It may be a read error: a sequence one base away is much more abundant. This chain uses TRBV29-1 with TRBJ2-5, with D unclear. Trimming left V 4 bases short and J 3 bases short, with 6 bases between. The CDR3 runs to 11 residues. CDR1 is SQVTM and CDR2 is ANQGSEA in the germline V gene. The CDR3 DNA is TGCAGCGTTGTCCTTAAAGAGACCCAGTACTTC. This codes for CSVVLKETQYF.

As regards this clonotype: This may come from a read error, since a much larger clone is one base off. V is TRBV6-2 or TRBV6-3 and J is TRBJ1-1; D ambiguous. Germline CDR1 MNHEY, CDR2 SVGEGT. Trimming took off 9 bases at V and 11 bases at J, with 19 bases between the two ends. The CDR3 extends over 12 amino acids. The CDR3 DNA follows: TGTGCCAGGAGCCCACGGCCGAGGGTGGCTTTCTTT. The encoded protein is CARSPRPRVAFF.

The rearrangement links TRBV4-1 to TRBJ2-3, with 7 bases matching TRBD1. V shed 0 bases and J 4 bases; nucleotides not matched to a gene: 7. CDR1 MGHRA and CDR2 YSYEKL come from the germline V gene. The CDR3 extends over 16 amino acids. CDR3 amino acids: CASSQDQGVFADTQYF. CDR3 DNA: TGCGCCAGCAGCCAAGACCAGGGGGTGTTTGCAGATACGCAGTATTTT.

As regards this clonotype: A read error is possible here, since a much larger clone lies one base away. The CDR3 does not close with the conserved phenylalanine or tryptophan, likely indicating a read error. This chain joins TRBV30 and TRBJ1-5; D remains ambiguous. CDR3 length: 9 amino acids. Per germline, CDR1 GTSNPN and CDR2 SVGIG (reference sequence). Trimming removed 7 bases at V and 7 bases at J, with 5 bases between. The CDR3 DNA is TGTGCCTTAAACCAGCCCCAGCATCTT. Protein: CALNQPQHL.

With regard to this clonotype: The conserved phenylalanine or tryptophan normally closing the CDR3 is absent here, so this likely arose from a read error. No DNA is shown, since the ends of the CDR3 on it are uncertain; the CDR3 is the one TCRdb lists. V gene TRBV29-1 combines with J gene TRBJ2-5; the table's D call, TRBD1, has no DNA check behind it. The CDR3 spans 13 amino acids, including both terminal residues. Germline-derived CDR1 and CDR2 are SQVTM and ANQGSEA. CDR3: CSVPPGTQETHYI.

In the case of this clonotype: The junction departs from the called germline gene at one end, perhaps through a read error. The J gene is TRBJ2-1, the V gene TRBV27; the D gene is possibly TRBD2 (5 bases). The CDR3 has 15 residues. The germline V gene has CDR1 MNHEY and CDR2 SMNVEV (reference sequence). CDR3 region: CVSSLLGGSNDEQFF. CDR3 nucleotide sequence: TGTGTCAGCAGCCTCCTCGGAGGCTCCAATGATGAGCAGTTCTTC.

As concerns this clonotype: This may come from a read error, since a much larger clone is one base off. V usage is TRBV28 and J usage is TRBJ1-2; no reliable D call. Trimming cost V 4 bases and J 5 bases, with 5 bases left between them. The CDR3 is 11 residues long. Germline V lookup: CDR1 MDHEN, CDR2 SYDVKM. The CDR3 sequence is CASSSIYGYTF. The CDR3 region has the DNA TGTGCCAGCAGTTCGATATATGGCTACACCTTC.

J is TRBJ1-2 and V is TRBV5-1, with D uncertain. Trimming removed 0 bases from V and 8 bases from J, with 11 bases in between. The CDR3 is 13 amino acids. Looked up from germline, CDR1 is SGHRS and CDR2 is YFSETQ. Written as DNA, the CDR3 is TGCGCCAGCAGCTTGGAGGCAGGCAGGGGCTACACCTTC. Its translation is CASSLEAGRGYTF.

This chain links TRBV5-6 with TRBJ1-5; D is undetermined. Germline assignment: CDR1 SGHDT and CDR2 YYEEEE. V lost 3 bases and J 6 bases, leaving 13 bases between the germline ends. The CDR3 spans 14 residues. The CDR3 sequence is CASSSEGLGQPQHF. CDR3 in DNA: TGTGCCAGCAGCTCAGAAGGCCTGGGTCAGCCCCAGCATTTT.

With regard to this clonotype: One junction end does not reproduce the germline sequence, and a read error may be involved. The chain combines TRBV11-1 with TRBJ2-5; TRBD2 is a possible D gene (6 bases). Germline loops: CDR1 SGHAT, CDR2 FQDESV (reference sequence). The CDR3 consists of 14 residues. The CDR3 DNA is TGTGCCCGCACCCCCGGGAGAGGGGTAGAGACCCAATACTTC. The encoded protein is CARTPGRGVETQYF.

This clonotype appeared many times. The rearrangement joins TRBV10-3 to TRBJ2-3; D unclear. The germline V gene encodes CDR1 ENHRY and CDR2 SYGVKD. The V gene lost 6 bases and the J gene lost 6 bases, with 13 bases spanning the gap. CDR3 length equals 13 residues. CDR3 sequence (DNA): TGTGCCATCAGCCCCACGGCCCCGGATACGCAGTATTTT. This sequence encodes CAISPTAPDTQYF.

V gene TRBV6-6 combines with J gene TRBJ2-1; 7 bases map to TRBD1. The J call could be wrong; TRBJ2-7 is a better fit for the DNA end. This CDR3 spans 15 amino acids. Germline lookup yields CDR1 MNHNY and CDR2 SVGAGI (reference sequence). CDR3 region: CASSEEGGKYNEQYF. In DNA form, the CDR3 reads TGTGCCAGCAGTGAGGAAGGGGGCAAGTACAATGAGCAGTACTTC.

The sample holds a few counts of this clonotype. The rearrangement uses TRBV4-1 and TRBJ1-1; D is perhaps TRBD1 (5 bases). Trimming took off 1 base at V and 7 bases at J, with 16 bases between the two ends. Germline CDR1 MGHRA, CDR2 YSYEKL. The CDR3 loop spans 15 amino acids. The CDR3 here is CASSQVRGGGGEAFF. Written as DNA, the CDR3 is TGCGCCAGCAGCCAAGTCCGCGGGGGTGGGGGTGAAGCTTTCTTT.

The CDR3, as DNA: TGCAGTGCCCTTAAGACAGGGGCTAGCACAGATACGCAGTATTTT. Its translation is CSALKTGASTDTQYF. The chain employs TRBV20-1 and TRBJ2-3; 8 nucleotides align to TRBD1. CDR1 DFQATT and CDR2 SNEGSKA come from the germline V gene (reference sequence). The CDR3 has 15 residues. The V segment lost 6 bases and the J segment 0 bases; nucleotides outside the gene matches: 8.

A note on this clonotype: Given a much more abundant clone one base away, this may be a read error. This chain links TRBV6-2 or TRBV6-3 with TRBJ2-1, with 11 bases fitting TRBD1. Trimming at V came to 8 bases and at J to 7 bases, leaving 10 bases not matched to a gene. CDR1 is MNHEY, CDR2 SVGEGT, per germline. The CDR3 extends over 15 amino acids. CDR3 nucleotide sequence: TGTGCCAGCCGTTGGCCCGGACAGGGGGCGAATGAGCAGTTCTTC. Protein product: CASRWPGQGANEQFF.

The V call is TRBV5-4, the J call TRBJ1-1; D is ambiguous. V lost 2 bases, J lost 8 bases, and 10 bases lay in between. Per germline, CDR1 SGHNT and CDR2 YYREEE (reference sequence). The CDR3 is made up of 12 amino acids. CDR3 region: CASSLHNGEAFF. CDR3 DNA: TGTGCCAGCAGCTTACACAACGGGGAAGCTTTCTTT.

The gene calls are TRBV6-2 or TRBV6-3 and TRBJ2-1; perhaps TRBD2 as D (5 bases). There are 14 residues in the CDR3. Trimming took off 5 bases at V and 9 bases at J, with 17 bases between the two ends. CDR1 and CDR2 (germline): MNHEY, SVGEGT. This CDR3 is CASSAGISSGEQFF. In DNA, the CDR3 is TGTGCCAGCAGTGCCGGGATTAGCAGCGGTGAGCAGTTCTTC.

The DNA of the CDR3 is TGCGCCAGCAGCCCCGGGGGAGATAGCAATCAGCCCCAGCATTTT. This codes for CASSPGGDSNQPQHF. V usage is TRBV5-1 and J usage is TRBJ1-5, with a tentative D call TRBD1 (5 bases). V lost 4 bases and J 0 bases, leaving 11 bases between the germline ends. The CDR3 runs to 15 residues. CDR1 is SGHRS, CDR2 YFSETQ, per germline.

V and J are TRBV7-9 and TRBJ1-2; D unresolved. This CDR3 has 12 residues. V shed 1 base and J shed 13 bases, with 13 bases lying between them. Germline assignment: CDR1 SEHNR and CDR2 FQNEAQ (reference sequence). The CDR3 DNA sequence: TGTGCCAGCAGCTTAGGGCATCCTCCTAGCACCTTC. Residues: CASSLGHPPSTF. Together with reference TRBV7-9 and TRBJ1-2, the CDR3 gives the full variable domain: DTGVSQNPRHKITKRGQNVTFRCDPISEHNRLYWYRQTLGQGPEFLTYFQNEAQLEKSRLLSDRFSAERPKGSFSTLEIQRTEQGDSAMYLCASSLGHPPSTFGSGTRLTVV.

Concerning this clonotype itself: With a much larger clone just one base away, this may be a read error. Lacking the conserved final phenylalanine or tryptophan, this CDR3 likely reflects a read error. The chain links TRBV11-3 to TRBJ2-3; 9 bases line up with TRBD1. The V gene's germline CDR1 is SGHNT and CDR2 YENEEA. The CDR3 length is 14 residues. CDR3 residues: CANSLGDRETTQYL. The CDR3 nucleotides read TGTGCCAACAGCCTAGGGGACAGGGAAACTACGCAGTATCTT.

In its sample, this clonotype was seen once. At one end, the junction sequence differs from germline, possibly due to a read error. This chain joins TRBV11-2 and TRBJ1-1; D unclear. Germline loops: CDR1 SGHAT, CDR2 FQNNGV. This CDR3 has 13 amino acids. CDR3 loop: CACSLDPDTEAFF. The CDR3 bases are TGTGCCTGCAGCTTAGATCCTGATACTGAAGCTTTCTTT.

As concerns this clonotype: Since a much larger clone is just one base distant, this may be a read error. CDR3 in amino acids: CVSRTGAEDGYTF. CDR3 in DNA: TGTGTCAGCAGGACAGGGGCTGAGGACGGCTACACCTTC. The rearrangement links TRBV6-1 to TRBJ1-2; 9 bases are shared with TRBD1. CDR3 size: 13 residues. CDR1 is MNHNS and CDR2 is SASEGT in the germline V gene.

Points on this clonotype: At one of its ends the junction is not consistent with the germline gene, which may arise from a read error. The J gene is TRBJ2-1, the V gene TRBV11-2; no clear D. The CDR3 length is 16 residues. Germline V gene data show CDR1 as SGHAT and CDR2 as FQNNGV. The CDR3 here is CASSMPKDPTYNEQFF. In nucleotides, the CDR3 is TGTGCCAGCAGCATGCCCAAAGACCCGACGTACAACGAGCAGTTCTTC.

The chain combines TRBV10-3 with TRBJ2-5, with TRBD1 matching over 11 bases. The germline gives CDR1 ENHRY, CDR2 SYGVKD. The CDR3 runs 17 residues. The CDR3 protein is CSTQRGTGGRLEETQYF. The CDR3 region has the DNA TGTTCCACCCAGAGAGGGACAGGGGGTAGGCTGGAAGAGACCCAGTACTTC.

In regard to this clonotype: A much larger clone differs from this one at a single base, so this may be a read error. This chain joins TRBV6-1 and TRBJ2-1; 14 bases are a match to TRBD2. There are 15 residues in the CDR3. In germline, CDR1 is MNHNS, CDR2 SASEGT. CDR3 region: CASSFGTSGSNEQLF. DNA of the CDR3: TGTGCCAGCAGTTTCGGGACTAGCGGGAGTAATGAGCAGTTATTC.

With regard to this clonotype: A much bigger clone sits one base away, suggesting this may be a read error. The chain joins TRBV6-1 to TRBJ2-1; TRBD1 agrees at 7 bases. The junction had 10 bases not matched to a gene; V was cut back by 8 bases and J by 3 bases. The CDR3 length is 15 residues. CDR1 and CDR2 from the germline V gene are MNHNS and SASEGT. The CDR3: CASRNPGQIYNEQFF. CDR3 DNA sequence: TGTGCCAGCCGCAACCCGGGACAGATCTACAATGAGCAGTTCTTC.

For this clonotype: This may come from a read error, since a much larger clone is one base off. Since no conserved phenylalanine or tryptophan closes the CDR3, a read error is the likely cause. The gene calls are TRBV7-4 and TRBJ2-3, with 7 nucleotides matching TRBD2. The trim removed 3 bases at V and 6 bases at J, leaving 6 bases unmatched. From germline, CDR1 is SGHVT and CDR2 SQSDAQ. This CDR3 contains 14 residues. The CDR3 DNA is TGTGCCAGCAGCTTGGAGGGAGGGTTGGATACGCAGTATTCT. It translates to CASSLEGGLDTQYS.

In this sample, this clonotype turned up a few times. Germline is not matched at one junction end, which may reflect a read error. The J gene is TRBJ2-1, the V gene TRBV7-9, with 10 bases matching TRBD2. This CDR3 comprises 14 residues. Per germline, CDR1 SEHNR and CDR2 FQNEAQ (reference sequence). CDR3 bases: TGTGCCGGCAGCGGCCCACTAGCGGGGAATGGGCAGTTCTTC. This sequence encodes CAGSGPLAGNGQFF. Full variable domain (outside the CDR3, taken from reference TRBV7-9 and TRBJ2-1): DTGVSQNPRHKITKRGQNVTFRCDPISEHNRLYWYRQTLGQGPEFLTYFQNEAQLEKSRLLSDRFSAERPKGSFSTLEIQRTEQGDSAMYLCAGSGPLAGNGQFFGPGTRLTVL.

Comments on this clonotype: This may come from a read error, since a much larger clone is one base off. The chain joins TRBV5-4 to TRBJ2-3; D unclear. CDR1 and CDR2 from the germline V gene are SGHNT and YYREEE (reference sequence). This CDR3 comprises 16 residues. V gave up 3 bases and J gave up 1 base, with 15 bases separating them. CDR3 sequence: CASSSPHRAGTDTQYF. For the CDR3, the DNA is TGTGCCAGCAGCTCGCCCCATCGGGCTGGCACAGATACGCAGTATTTT.